These 23 T cell receptor beta chains came from one sample sequenced in a study of blood T cell repertoires in COVID-19. Repertoires were generated with immunoSEQ multiplex PCR, while TCRdb's copy carries only in-frame clones and drops some. The sample consists of some 130,000 clones, roughly four fifths of them appearing once. The material sequenced was peripheral blood. These receptors originate from an elderly man with acute or convalescent COVID-19.

The rearrangement joins TRBV27 to TRBJ1-3; 8 bases align to TRBD1. CDR1 is MNHEY and CDR2 is SMNVEV in the germline V gene (reference sequence). J was trimmed by 7 bases and V by 3 bases; bases with no gene match: 2. The CDR3 spans 13 residues. CDR3 in amino acids: CASSFTGGNTIYF. The DNA of the CDR3 is TGTGCCAGCAGTTTTACAGGGGGGAACACCATATATTTT.

This clone appeared a single time. The V call is TRBV2, the J call TRBJ1-4, with 9 bases fitting TRBD1. In germline, CDR1 is SNHLY, CDR2 FYNNEI. The CDR3 spans 13 residues. With 8 bases clipped from V and 8 bases from J, the junction kept 6 bases outside the gene matches. As DNA, the CDR3 is TGTGCCAGCGGGGGACAGGGAGGGGAAAAACTGTTTTTT. It encodes CASGGQGGEKLFF. Together with reference TRBV2 and TRBJ1-4, the CDR3 gives the full variable domain: EPEVTQTPSHQVTQMGQEVILRCVPISNHLYFYWYRQILGQKVEFLVSFYNNEISEKSEIFDDQFSVERPDGSNFTLKIRSTKLEDSAMYFCASGGQGGEKLFFGSGTQLSVL.

The chain couples TRBV5-1 to TRBJ2-3; 7 nucleotides match TRBD2. Unmatched junction bases numbered 8, after V lost 4 bases and J lost 6 bases. This CDR3 has 14 residues. The germline V gene encodes CDR1 SGHRS and CDR2 YFSETQ. The CDR3 protein is CASSDPGLVDTQYF. DNA of the CDR3: TGCGCCAGCAGCGATCCAGGACTAGTCGATACGCAGTATTTT. Based on the CDR3 plus reference TRBV5-1 and TRBJ2-3, the full variable domain is KAGVTQTPRYLIKTRGQQVTLSCSPISGHRSVSWYQQTPGQGLQFLFEYFSETQRNKGNFPGRFSGRQFSNSRSEMNVSTLELGDSALYLCASSDPGLVDTQYFGPGTRLTVL.

This chain links TRBV28 with TRBJ2-1; 8 positions match TRBD2. The CDR3 is made up of 13 amino acids. The trim removed 6 bases at V and 8 bases at J, leaving 6 bases unmatched. Germline CDR1 MDHEN, CDR2 SYDVKM. The CDR3 is CASSPAAGDEQFF. CDR3 nucleotide sequence: TGTGCCAGCAGCCCTGCAGCGGGGGATGAGCAGTTCTTC. The full variable domain, in which reference TRBV28 and TRBJ2-1 provide the parts outside the CDR3, is DVKVTQSSRYLVKRTGEKVFLECVQDMDHENMFWYRQDPGLGLRLIYFSYDVKMKEKGDIPEGYSVSREKKERFSLILESASTNQTSMYLCASSPAAGDEQFFGPGTRLTVL.

V usage is TRBV12-3 or TRBV12-4 and J usage is TRBJ1-1; a possible D gene is TRBD1 (5 bases). V shed 5 bases and J shed 4 bases, with 11 bases lying between them. The CDR3 has 13 residues. CDR3 region: CASSPPGVTEAFF. CDR3 DNA: TGTGCCAGCAGTCCCCCGGGGGTCACTGAAGCTTTCTTT.

This clone came up once. V and J are TRBV15 and TRBJ1-2; D is ambiguous. From germline, CDR1 is LNHNV and CDR2 YYDKDF (reference sequence). The CDR3 length is 11 residues. V gave up 3 bases and J gave up 5 bases, with 4 bases separating them. CDR3: CATSSNYGYTF. In nucleotides, the CDR3 is TGTGCCACCAGCAGCAATTATGGCTACACCTTC.

The gene calls are TRBV6-4 and TRBJ2-7; 9 nucleotides align to TRBD1. This CDR3 comprises 15 residues. The germline gives CDR1 MRHNA, CDR2 SNTAGT. V lost 6 bases and J lost 6; bases outside the gene matches: 12. CDR3 coding DNA: TGTGCCAGCAGGGGTCTTCGGACAGGGGAGTGCGAGCAGTACTTC. Its translation: CASRGLRTGECEQYF.

This clone has at least ten counts. V is TRBV6-2 or TRBV6-3 and J is TRBJ2-1; perhaps TRBD2 as D (5 bases). With 6 bases removed from V and 9 bases from J, the gap between germline ends came to 24 bases. Germline assignment: CDR1 MNHEY and CDR2 SVGEGT. The CDR3 is made up of 16 amino acids. The CDR3 coding sequence is TGTGCCAGCAGCGACCCCGGGGTGACGTCTTGGAGTGAGCAGTTCTTC. It encodes CASSDPGVTSWSEQFF.

The rearrangement uses TRBV12-3 or TRBV12-4 and TRBJ1-2; 8 bases are a match to TRBD1. J gave up 7 bases and V 7 bases, and 5 bases lay outside the gene matches. CDR3 length: 12 residues. The CDR3 bases are TGTGCCAGCACCCGGACAGGGACTGGCTACACCTTC. Translated, it gives CASTRTGTGYTF.

This chain links TRBV3-1 (or the pseudogene TRBV3-2) with TRBJ2-2, with D unclear. V lost 1 base and J 6 bases, leaving 3 bases between the germline ends. Germline V CDR1 and CDR2: LGHDT, YNNKEL (reference sequence). The CDR3 has 12 residues. The CDR3 nucleotides read TGTGCCAGCAGCCAAGGAGCCGGGGAGCTGTTTTTT. Protein sequence: CASSQGAGELFF.

V and J are TRBV7-2 and TRBJ1-2; 7 nucleotides match TRBD1. Germline trimming cut 1 base from V and 4 bases from J; bases unmatched to any gene: 9. This CDR3 contains 16 residues. The germline V gene encodes CDR1 SGHTA and CDR2 FQGNSA. CDR3 in DNA: TGTGCCAGCAGCTTAGTATCCGGGGGACAGAGCTATGGCTACACCTTC. As protein: CASSLVSGGQSYGYTF. The variable domain in full, completed from reference TRBV7-2 and TRBJ1-2, reads GAGVSQSPSNKVTEKGKDVELRCDPISGHTALYWYRQSLGQGLEFLIYFQGNSAPDKSGLPSDRFSAERTGGSVSTLTIQRTQQEDSAVYLCASSLVSGGQSYGYTFGSGTRLTVV.

The rearrangement joins TRBV24-1 to TRBJ2-1; TRBD1 aligns across 7 bases. V lost 2 bases and J lost 3; bases outside the gene matches: 9. This CDR3 is built from 17 residues. Per germline, CDR1 KGHDR and CDR2 SFDVKD. The DNA for the CDR3 is TGTGCCACCAGTGATTCAAACAGGGGTTGGGACTACAATGAGCAGTTCTTC. This translates into CATSDSNRGWDYNEQFF.

CDR3 residues: CASSLVVHEQYF. For the CDR3, the DNA is TGTGCCAGCAGCTTAGTAGTCCACGAGCAGTACTTC. J is TRBJ2-7 and V is TRBV7-9; D not certain. This CDR3 contains 12 residues. Germline-derived CDR1 and CDR2 are SEHNR and FQNEAQ (reference sequence). The germline V and J ends were trimmed by 1 base and 5 bases, with 6 bases remaining between them. The full variable domain, rest sourced from reference TRBV7-9 and TRBJ2-7, is DTGVSQNPRHKITKRGQNVTFRCDPISEHNRLYWYRQTLGQGPEFLTYFQNEAQLEKSRLLSDRFSAERPKGSFSTLEIQRTEQGDSAMYLCASSLVVHEQYFGPGTRLTVT.

Only a few counts were recorded for this clone. The V call is TRBV7-2, the J call TRBJ1-1; D is uncertain. Looked up from germline, CDR1 is SGHTA and CDR2 is FQGNSA. CDR3 length equals 13 residues. The V and J ends lost 3 bases and 3 bases respectively, with 8 bases between them. The CDR3 region has the DNA TGTGCCAGCAGCTTTCAGGTCGACACTGAAGCTTTCTTT. Its translation is CASSFQVDTEAFF.

The chain has TRBV6-5 and TRBJ1-5; 9 bases agree with TRBD1. Germline CDR1 is MNHEY and CDR2 is SVGAGI. There are 14 residues in the CDR3. V trimming: 6 bases; J trimming: 2 bases; junction bases outside the gene matches: 2. Here the CDR3 DNA reads TGTGCCAGCAGGGGACAGGGAGGCAATCAGCCCCAGCATTTT. It is translated as CASRGQGGNQPQHF.

V and J are TRBV2 and TRBJ2-7; 7 positions agree with TRBD1. J gave up 3 bases and V 7 bases, and 6 bases lay outside the gene matches. CDR3 size: 13 residues. The germline V gene has CDR1 SNHLY and CDR2 FYNNEI. The CDR3 DNA reads TGTGCCAGCACCAGGGGGACCTTCTACGAGCAGTACTTC. This encodes CASTRGTFYEQYF.

This clone showed up just a few times. CDR3 amino acids: CASSARQGRDEQYF. As DNA, the CDR3 is TGTGCCAGCAGTGCACGACAGGGCCGGGACGAGCAGTACTTC. This chain connects TRBV2 to TRBJ2-7; 7 bases are a match to TRBD1. Germline V gives CDR1 SNHLY, CDR2 FYNNEI. Trimming removed 4 bases from V and 5 bases from J; junction bases left unmatched: 8. This CDR3 spans 14 amino acids.

The chain uses TRBV12-3 or TRBV12-4 and TRBJ2-3; D is perhaps TRBD2 (6 bases). Trimming cost V 7 bases and J 5 bases, with 10 bases left between them. The CDR3 spans 12 residues. CDR3 loop: CASTIAEDTQYF. The CDR3 DNA reads TGTGCCAGCACCATAGCGGAAGATACGCAGTATTTT.

As for this clone: Other DNA sequences in this specimen translate into the identical CDR3. This chain joins TRBV19 and TRBJ1-5, with 8 bases identical to TRBD1. Germline CDR1 reads LNHDA; CDR2 reads SQIVND (reference sequence). Trimming at V came to 3 bases and at J to 7 bases, leaving 8 bases not matched to a gene. The CDR3 has 15 amino acids. CDR3 nucleotide sequence: TGTGCCAGTAGTATCGGGGCAGGGGGCTTCCAGCCCCAGCATTTT. This encodes CASSIGAGGFQPQHF.

This chain links TRBV7-9 with TRBJ1-3, with TRBD1 identical over 7 bases. Germline lookup yields CDR1 SEHNR and CDR2 FQNEAQ (reference sequence). After removal of 5 bases from V and 0 bases from J, the junction contained 13 bases not matched to a gene. This CDR3 is built from 18 residues. CDR3 in amino acids: CASSRKTGPTFSGNTIYF. The CDR3 coding sequence is TGTGCCAGCAGCCGAAAGACAGGGCCCACTTTCTCTGGAAACACCATATATTTT. Looking up the rest from reference TRBV7-9 and TRBJ1-3 gives the full variable domain: DTGVSQNPRHKITKRGQNVTFRCDPISEHNRLYWYRQTLGQGPEFLTYFQNEAQLEKSRLLSDRFSAERPKGSFSTLEIQRTEQGDSAMYLCASSRKTGPTFSGNTIYFGEGSWLTVV.

The chain is built from TRBV10-3 and TRBJ1-5; the D gene is possibly TRBD1 (5 bases). V lost 0 bases and J lost 4, with 10 bases in between. Looked up from germline, CDR1 is ENHRY and CDR2 is SYGVKD. The CDR3 consists of 15 residues. The CDR3 loop reads CAISESADSNQPQHF. CDR3 DNA: TGTGCCATCAGTGAGTCAGCAGACAGTAATCAGCCCCAGCATTTT.

The CDR3 loop is CASSLSGFAGYNEQFF. In DNA form, the CDR3 reads TGTGCCAGCAGCCTAAGTGGGTTCGCAGGCTACAATGAGCAGTTCTTC. This sequence joins TRBV5-6 and TRBJ2-1; no definite D call. The CDR3 length is 16 residues. V lost 4 bases and J lost 3, with 17 bases in between. Germline V gene data show CDR1 as SGHDT and CDR2 as YYEEEE.

The chain links TRBV11-3 to TRBJ2-3; TRBD2 agrees at 12 bases. This CDR3 is 16 amino acids long. The germline V gene encodes CDR1 SGHNT and CDR2 YENEEA. V lost 5 bases to trimming and J lost 3 bases; unmatched junction nucleotides: 6. CDR3 loop: CASSASGGAITDTQYF. DNA for the CDR3: TGTGCCAGCAGCGCTAGCGGGGGGGCAATAACAGATACGCAGTATTTT.